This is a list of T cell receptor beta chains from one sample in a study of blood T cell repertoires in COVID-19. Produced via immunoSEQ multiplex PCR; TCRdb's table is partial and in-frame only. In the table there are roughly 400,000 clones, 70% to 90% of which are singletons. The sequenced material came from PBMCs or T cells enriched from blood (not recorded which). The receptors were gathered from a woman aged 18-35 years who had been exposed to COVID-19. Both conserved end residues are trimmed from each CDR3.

CDR3 protein: ASSFTGQGAQGYT
V gene: TRBV27
J gene: TRBJ1-2

CDR3 protein: ASSLPGGNQPQH
V gene: TRBV28
J gene: TRBJ1-5

CDR3 protein: ASSLDPLFSYEQY
V gene: TRBV5-4
J gene: TRBJ2-7

CDR3 protein: ANLLAGAYNEQF
V gene: TRBV28
J gene: TRBJ2-1

CDR3 protein: ASSESGASSNAEQF
V gene: TRBV10-2
J gene: TRBJ2-1

CDR3 protein: ASSNRSGGSNNSVDAF
V gene: TRBV21-1
J gene: TRBJ1-1

CDR3 protein: ASSQDILAGNTGELF
V gene: TRBV3-1/TRBV3-2
J gene: TRBJ2-2

CDR3 protein: ASSDWARSRGTDTQY
V gene: TRBV7-2
J gene: TRBJ2-3

CDR3 protein: ASSPGLGEKLF
V gene: TRBV18
J gene: TRBJ1-4

CDR3 protein: ASSQDRKGSPLH
V gene: TRBV18
J gene: TRBJ1-6

CDR3 protein: SVSDDSGFYEQY
V gene: TRBV29-1
J gene: TRBJ2-7

CDR3 protein: ASSLEVGAGGYT
V gene: TRBV5-1
J gene: TRBJ1-2

CDR3 protein: ASSQGNIQY
V gene: TRBV7-2
J gene: TRBJ2-4

CDR3 protein: ATKDRAFVEKLF
V gene: TRBV24-1
J gene: TRBJ1-4

CDR3 protein: ASSPSRGLGNTIY
V gene: TRBV19
J gene: TRBJ1-3

CDR3 protein: ASSPAGGHEQY
V gene: TRBV14
J gene: TRBJ2-7

CDR3 protein: ATSSDVGGNQPQH
V gene: TRBV15
J gene: TRBJ1-5

CDR3 protein: ASSLAESRAYHGYT
V gene: TRBV5-1
J gene: TRBJ1-2

CDR3 protein: ASSSTGSYEQY
V gene: TRBV27
J gene: TRBJ2-7

CDR3 protein: ASRTPGTGVREKLF
V gene: TRBV28
J gene: TRBJ1-4

CDR3 protein: ATSDGSQGFQPQH
V gene: TRBV24-1
J gene: TRBJ1-5

CDR3 protein: SVGRGSNQPQH
V gene: TRBV29-1
J gene: TRBJ1-5

CDR3 protein: ASVGTSGSVFSYEQY
V gene: TRBV28
J gene: TRBJ2-7

CDR3 protein: ASSYRVTGYQETQY
V gene: TRBV6-2/TRBV6-3
J gene: TRBJ2-5

CDR3 protein: ASSPSSSYNEQF
V gene: TRBV11-2
J gene: TRBJ2-1

CDR3 protein: ASREASYGYT
V gene: TRBV27
J gene: TRBJ1-2

CDR3 protein: ASSPPPGRIGYT
V gene: TRBV18
J gene: TRBJ1-2

CDR3 protein: ASSQSSGQGAGTGNTIY
V gene: TRBV16
J gene: TRBJ1-3

CDR3 protein: ASSPRDRGRGTDTQY
V gene: TRBV28
J gene: TRBJ2-3

CDR3 protein: ASSETAYSGNTIY
V gene: TRBV10-2
J gene: TRBJ1-3

CDR3 protein: ASNLAGADTQY
V gene: TRBV28
J gene: TRBJ2-3

CDR3 protein: ASSLTTDTQY
V gene: TRBV11-2
J gene: TRBJ2-3

CDR3 protein: ASSVPTDHEQY
V gene: TRBV9
J gene: TRBJ2-7

CDR3 protein: SVGDRGGISNQPQH
V gene: TRBV29-1
J gene: TRBJ1-5

CDR3 protein: ASSLRQALEQY
V gene: TRBV28
J gene: TRBJ2-7

CDR3 protein: ASQRAQETQY
V gene: TRBV6-5
J gene: TRBJ2-5

CDR3 protein: ASSVGGQGLNEQF
V gene: TRBV9
J gene: TRBJ2-1

CDR3 protein: ASSLGLGAFGGTETQY
V gene: TRBV7-3
J gene: TRBJ2-5

CDR3 protein: ASSPARGNEQF
V gene: TRBV7-8
J gene: TRBJ2-1

CDR3 protein: ASSLAQTSGGFGNEQF
V gene: TRBV7-6
J gene: TRBJ2-1

CDR3 protein: ASSPGLAHNEQF
V gene: TRBV11-3
J gene: TRBJ2-1

CDR3 protein: ASSLGVVLDEKLF
V gene: TRBV7-8
J gene: TRBJ1-4

CDR3 protein: ASSQQGSHGYT
V gene: TRBV7-2
J gene: TRBJ1-2

CDR3 protein: ASRGAYEQY
V gene: TRBV10-2
J gene: TRBJ2-7

CDR3 protein: ASSTNGSPDEQY
V gene: TRBV19
J gene: TRBJ2-7

CDR3 protein: ASSVLAGGSEQY
V gene: TRBV7-2
J gene: TRBJ2-7

CDR3 protein: ASSLGQGAINGYT
V gene: TRBV5-1
J gene: TRBJ1-2

CDR3 protein: ASSGAYNEQF
V gene: TRBV19
J gene: TRBJ2-1

CDR3 protein: ASSFTGEQY
V gene: TRBV28
J gene: TRBJ2-7

CDR3 protein: ASSLWDNNEKLF
V gene: TRBV28
J gene: TRBJ1-4